The 16 T cell receptor beta chains presented below share a single source sample, sequenced in a study of T-cell reconstitution after alpha-beta-depleted transplantation in children. Preparation of the TCRbeta library was carried out with unique molecular identifiers. MiXCR, run by TCRdb on the PCR reads, gives a single entry per CDR3 protein. The sample comprises 600,000 to 700,000 distinct CDR3 sequences, roughly 13% of which are singletons, and 0.79% rests with the top ten. The sample here was PBMCs, taken before TCRalphabeta/CD19-depleted stem cell transplant. These receptors were collected from a girl aged 2 to 10 with congenital amegakaryocytic thrombocytopenia, due to receive a stem cell transplant.

The chain carries TRBV20-1 and TRBJ2-7; 10 bases line up with TRBD1. From germline, CDR1 is DFQATT and CDR2 SNEGSKA (reference sequence). Trimming cost V 3 bases and J 0 bases; bases outside gene matches: 2. The CDR3 consists of 14 residues. The DNA for the CDR3 is TGCAGTGCTAGTAGGGACAGGGGCTCCTACGAGCAGTACTTC. It translates to CSASRDRGSYEQYF.

This clonotype was observed a few times. The genes are TRBV20-1 and TRBJ2-7; TRBD2 agrees at 11 bases. V dropped 5 bases and J dropped 4; count of bases not matched to a gene: 10. The CDR3 runs 15 residues. Germline V CDR1 and CDR2: DFQATT, SNEGSKA (reference sequence). The CDR3 loop is CSAGVAGGPHYEQYF. For the CDR3, the DNA is TGCAGTGCTGGGGTAGCGGGAGGGCCCCATTACGAGCAGTACTTC.

This clonotype occurred many times. The chain joins TRBV4-2 to TRBJ2-1; D is uncertain. V lost 2 bases, J lost 5 bases, and 13 bases lay in between. Germline lookup yields CDR1 LGHNA and CDR2 YNFKEQ. The CDR3 extends over 15 amino acids. CDR3 sequence: CASSQRGGFDNEQFF. The CDR3 nucleotides read TGTGCCAGCAGCCAACGCGGTGGGTTTGACAATGAGCAGTTCTTC.

This clonotype was counted between two and nine times. The genes are TRBV6-2 or TRBV6-3 and TRBJ2-5; D uncertain. CDR3 length equals 13 residues. Trimming shortened V by 2 bases and J by 4 bases, and 8 bases separated the two germline ends. Germline assignment: CDR1 MNHEY and CDR2 SVGEGT. The CDR3 is CASSYQTRETQYF. CDR3 DNA sequence: TGTGCCAGCAGTTACCAGACGCGAGAGACCCAGTACTTC.

This clonotype was found many times. The gene calls are TRBV10-2 and TRBJ2-3; D might be TRBD2 (6 bases). Germline assignment: CDR1 WSHSY and CDR2 SAAADI. V was clipped by 5 bases and J by 7 bases, with 16 bases between them. The CDR3 has 14 amino acids. The CDR3 coding sequence is TGCGCCAGCAGTACGACTAGACGCAGGTATACGCAGTATTTT. Translated, it gives CASSTTRRRYTQYF.

This clonotype was observed a handful of times. The V and J genes are TRBV4-1 and TRBJ2-2; 8 nucleotides match TRBD2. CDR3 length: 16 residues. Germline lookup yields CDR1 MGHRA and CDR2 YSYEKL. V lost 4 bases, J lost 3 bases, and 7 bases stayed unmatched. CDR3 sequence reads: CASSLTSGTYTGELFF. The CDR3 DNA follows: TGCGCCAGCAGCCTTACTAGCGGAACCTACACCGGGGAGCTGTTTTTT.

There are a few counts of this clonotype. An end of the junction differs from the germline gene, which may be a read error. The chain couples TRBV28 to TRBJ2-3; a weak D match, TRBD2 (5 bases). Germline CDR1 is MDHEN and CDR2 is SYDVKM. CDR3 length: 15 amino acids. The CDR3: CASRPVASGTYTQYF. The CDR3 coding sequence is TGTGCCAGCAGGCCTGTTGCAAGCGGCACATATACGCAGTATTTT.

This chain connects TRBV12-3 or TRBV12-4 to TRBJ2-1; 9 bases agree with TRBD2. This CDR3 is built from 15 residues. Trimming removed 7 bases from V and 6 bases from J; junction bases left unmatched: 10. In nucleotides, the CDR3 is TGTGCCAGCACCTCAAACGCGGGAGGGCGCAATGAGCAGTTCTTC. It is translated as CASTSNAGGRNEQFF.

The chain couples TRBV6-1 to TRBJ2-4, with 7 bases fitting TRBD2. The CDR3 has 15 amino acids. The trim removed 7 bases at V and 3 bases at J, leaving 9 bases unmatched. The V gene's germline CDR1 is MNHNS and CDR2 SASEGT. Here the CDR3 reads CASTRGGFDKNIQYF. Written as DNA, the CDR3 is TGTGCCAGCACCCGGGGAGGGTTCGACAAAAACATTCAGTACTTC.

This clonotype was recorded many times. The CDR3: CASSSSETSTDTQYF. CDR3 nucleotides: TGTGCCAGCAGCTCGAGCGAGACTAGCACAGATACGCAGTATTTT. The chain is built from TRBV7-2 and TRBJ2-3; D gene ambiguous. Trimming shortened V by 4 bases and J by 0 bases, and 11 bases separated the two germline ends. CDR1 and CDR2 from the germline V gene are SGHTA and FQGNSA. This CDR3 region has 15 residues.

In its sample, this clonotype was seen many times. The chain links TRBV5-1 to TRBJ2-3; 8 bases match TRBD2. This CDR3 region has 18 residues. Germline CDR1 SGHRS, CDR2 YFSETQ. Trimming removed 0 bases from V and 4 bases from J; junction bases left unmatched: 13. This chain's CDR3 is CASSLGMSISGKADTQYF. CDR3 DNA: TGCGCCAGCAGCTTGGGGATGTCGATTAGCGGGAAGGCAGATACGCAGTATTTT.

This clonotype was picked up many times. V and J are TRBV5-1 and TRBJ2-7; D perhaps matches TRBD1 (6 bases). The germline V gene encodes CDR1 SGHRS and CDR2 YFSETQ. Trimming removed 7 bases at V and 1 base at J, with 9 bases between. The CDR3 is made up of 12 amino acids. CDR3 protein: CASGRGSYEQYF. The CDR3 nucleotides are TGCGCCAGCGGCAGGGGTTCCTACGAGCAGTACTTC.

This clonotype was detected many times. The chain combines TRBV20-1 with TRBJ2-1; a weak D match, TRBD1 (6 bases). CDR1 and CDR2 (germline): DFQATT, SNEGSKA (reference sequence). V lost 5 bases to trimming and J lost 6 bases, with 17 bases between them. This CDR3 has 14 residues. The CDR3 sequence: CSAPRAGVCNEQFF. In DNA form, the CDR3 reads TGCAGTGCTCCCCGTGCAGGGGTTTGCAATGAGCAGTTCTTC.

On this clonotype itself: A much larger clone lies a single base off, so this may be a read error. This chain uses TRBV6-5 with TRBJ1-5; D is unresolved. Germline lookup yields CDR1 MNHEY and CDR2 SVGAGI. CDR3 size: 12 residues. The CDR3 is CASSESKQPQHF. Written as DNA, the CDR3 is TGTGCCAGCAGTGAGAGCAAACAGCCCCAGCATTTT.

A few counts support this clonotype. This rearrangement joins TRBV20-1 to TRBJ2-3, with TRBD2 matching 10 bases. The germline V gene encodes CDR1 DFQATT and CDR2 SNEGSKA (reference sequence). J was trimmed by 2 bases and V by 8 bases; bases with no gene match: 13. This CDR3 has 16 residues. The CDR3 protein is CSTHSTSGINTDTQYF. In DNA, the CDR3 is TGCAGTACTCACTCCACTAGCGGGATAAACACAGATACGCAGTATTTT.

Ten or more counts support this clonotype. The chain employs TRBV13 and TRBJ2-7; 7 bases align to TRBD2. The germline gives CDR1 PRHDT, CDR2 FYEKMQ (reference sequence). V dropped 8 bases and J dropped 3; count of bases not matched to a gene: 4. The length of the CDR3 is 12 residues. The CDR3 DNA is TGTGCCAGCGGCGGGGGTTTCTACGAGCAGTACTTC. Its protein is CASGGGFYEQYF.